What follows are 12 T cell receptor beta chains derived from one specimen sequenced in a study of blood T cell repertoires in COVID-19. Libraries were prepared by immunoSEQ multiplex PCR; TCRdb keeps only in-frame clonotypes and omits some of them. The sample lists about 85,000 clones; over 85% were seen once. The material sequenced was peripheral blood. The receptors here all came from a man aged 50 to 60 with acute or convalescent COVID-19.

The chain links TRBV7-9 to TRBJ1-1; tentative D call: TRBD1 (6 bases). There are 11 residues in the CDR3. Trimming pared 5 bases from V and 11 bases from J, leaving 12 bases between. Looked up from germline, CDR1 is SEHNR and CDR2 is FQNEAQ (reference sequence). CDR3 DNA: TGTGCCAGCAGCATGGACAGCCCCGCTTTCTTT. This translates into CASSMDSPAFF.

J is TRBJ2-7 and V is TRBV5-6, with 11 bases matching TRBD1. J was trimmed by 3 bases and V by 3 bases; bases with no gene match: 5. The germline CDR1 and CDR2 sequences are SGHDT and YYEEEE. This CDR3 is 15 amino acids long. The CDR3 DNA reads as TGTGCCAGCAGCTCCCGGGACAGGGGGGTCTACGAGCAGTACTTC. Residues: CASSSRDRGVYEQYF.

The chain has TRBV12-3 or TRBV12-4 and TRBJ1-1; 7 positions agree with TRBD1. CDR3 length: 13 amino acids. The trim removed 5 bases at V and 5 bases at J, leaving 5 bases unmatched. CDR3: CASSQTGPTEAFF. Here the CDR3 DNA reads TGTGCCAGCAGTCAGACAGGGCCGACTGAAGCTTTCTTT.

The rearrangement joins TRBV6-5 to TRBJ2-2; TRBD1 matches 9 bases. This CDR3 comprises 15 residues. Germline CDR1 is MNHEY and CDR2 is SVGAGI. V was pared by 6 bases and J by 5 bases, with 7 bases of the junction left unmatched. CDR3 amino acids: CASSYRGLRTGELFF. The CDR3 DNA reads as TGTGCCAGCAGCTACAGGGGGCTGAGGACCGGGGAGCTGTTTTTT.

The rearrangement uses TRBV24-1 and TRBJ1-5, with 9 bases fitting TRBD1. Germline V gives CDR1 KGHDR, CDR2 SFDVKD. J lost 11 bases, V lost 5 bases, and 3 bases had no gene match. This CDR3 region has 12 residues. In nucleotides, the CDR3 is TGTGCCACCAGTGTTGGGACAGGGACCCAGCATTTT. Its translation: CATSVGTGTQHF.

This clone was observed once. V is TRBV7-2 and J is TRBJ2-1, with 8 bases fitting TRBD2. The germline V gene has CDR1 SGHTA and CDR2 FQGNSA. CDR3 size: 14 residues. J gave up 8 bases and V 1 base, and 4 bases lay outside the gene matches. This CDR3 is CASSLVTSADEQFF. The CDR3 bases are TGTGCCAGCAGCTTAGTGACTAGCGCGGATGAGCAGTTCTTC.

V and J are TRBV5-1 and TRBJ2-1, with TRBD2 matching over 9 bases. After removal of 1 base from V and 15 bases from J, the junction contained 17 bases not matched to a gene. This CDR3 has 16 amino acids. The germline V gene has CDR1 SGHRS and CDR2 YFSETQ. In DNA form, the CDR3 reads TGCGCCAGCAGCTTGTCCCCGGCGACTAGCGGAATGGGGGGGTTCTTC. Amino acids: CASSLSPATSGMGGFF.

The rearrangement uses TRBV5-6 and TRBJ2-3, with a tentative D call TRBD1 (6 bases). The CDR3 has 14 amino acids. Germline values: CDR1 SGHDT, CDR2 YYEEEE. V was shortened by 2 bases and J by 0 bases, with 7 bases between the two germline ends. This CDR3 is CASSFGGSTDTQYF. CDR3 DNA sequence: TGTGCCAGCAGCTTTGGGGGCAGCACAGATACGCAGTATTTT.

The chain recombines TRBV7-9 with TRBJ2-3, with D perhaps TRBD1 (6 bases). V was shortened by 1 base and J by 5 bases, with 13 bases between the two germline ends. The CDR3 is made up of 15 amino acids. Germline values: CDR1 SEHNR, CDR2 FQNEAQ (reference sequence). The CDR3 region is CASSLEGVIEDTQYF. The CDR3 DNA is TGTGCCAGCAGCTTAGAGGGGGTTATTGAAGATACGCAGTATTTT.

Written as DNA, the CDR3 is TGTGCCAGCAGCTTAGCTGGGTCGGGAGGTGGCACAGATACGCAGTATTTT. Protein: CASSLAGSGGGTDTQYF. This chain joins TRBV7-9 and TRBJ2-3; TRBD2 agrees at 7 bases. The CDR3 has 17 residues. The germline gives CDR1 SEHNR, CDR2 FQNEAQ (reference sequence). Trimming took 0 bases from V and 1 from J; bases not matched to a gene: 7.

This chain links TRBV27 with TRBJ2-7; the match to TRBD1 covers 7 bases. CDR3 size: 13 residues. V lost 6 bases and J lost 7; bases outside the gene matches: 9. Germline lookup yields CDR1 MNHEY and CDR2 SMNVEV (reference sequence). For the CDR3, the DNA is TGTGCCAGCAGGGAGACAGGGCTTATAGAGCAGTACTTC. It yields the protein CASRETGLIEQYF.

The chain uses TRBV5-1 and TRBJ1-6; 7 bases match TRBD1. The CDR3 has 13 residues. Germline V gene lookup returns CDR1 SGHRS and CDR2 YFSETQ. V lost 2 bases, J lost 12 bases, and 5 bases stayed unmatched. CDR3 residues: CASSLGTGEPLHF. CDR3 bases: TGCGCCAGCAGCTTAGGAACAGGGGAACCCCTCCACTTT.